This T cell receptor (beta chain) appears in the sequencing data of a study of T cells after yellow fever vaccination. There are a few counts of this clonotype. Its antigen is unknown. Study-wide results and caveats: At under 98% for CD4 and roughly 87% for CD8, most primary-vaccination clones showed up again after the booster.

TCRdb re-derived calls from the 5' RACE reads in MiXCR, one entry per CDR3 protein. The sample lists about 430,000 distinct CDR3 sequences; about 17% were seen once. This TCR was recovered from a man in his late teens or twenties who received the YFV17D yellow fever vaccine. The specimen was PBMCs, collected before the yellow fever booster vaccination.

CDR3 sequence (DNA): TGCAGCGTCAAAGCCAGCGCTGAAGCTTTCTTT. Translating gives CSVKASAEAFF. The chain recombines TRBV29-1 with TRBJ1-1, with D uncertain. The ends were cut back, 6 bases at V and 6 bases at J, with 11 bases in the middle. The CDR3 spans 11 residues. The germline V gene has CDR1 SQVTM and CDR2 ANQGSEA.